The entry that follows covers one T cell receptor beta chain sequence. Its recognized antigen is unknown. Base quality data are lacking; no much larger clone is found one base away. The data originate from a study of cytomegalovirus exposure and HLA in healthy donors (dated by TCRdb to 2016 to 2017). In terms of the full investigation: In an earlier analysis of several hundred of the donors, about 270 Gb of sequence data and 90 million to 120 million unique TCR beta sequences from about 180 million T cells were reported. Approximately 300 gigabases of sequencing data and 70 million to 100 million unique TCR sequences were included in an early release covering around 600 HLA-typed donors. Of the 398 genotyped donors, about 80% fell in the genetic ancestry cluster associated with self-reported Caucasian donors. The study aimed to test whether cataloging public T cell receptors could reveal signatures of past pathogen exposure. The T cell repertoires of under 700 subjects were profiled by immunosequencing and related to cytomegalovirus serostatus. Along with the approximately 700-subject first cohort, a separate validation cohort of about 110 different subjects was used. To predict cytomegalovirus infection status, the study brought together high-throughput TCR immunosequencing, statistical association of individual TCRs with disease status, and machine learning. A later analysis re-analyzed previously published TCR beta repertoires from roughly 630 donors and added high-resolution HLA genotyping to study TCR occurrence patterns. Rather than using new phenotypic data, the later analysis identified candidate immune exposures from TCR beta sequences and from how often those sequences occurred across donors. An earlier analysis of around 540 of the donors applied high-throughput TCR beta sequencing to assess whether each TCR beta V gene segment acted as functional or pseudogenic. Alongside the repertoire data, information on donor age, sex, ethnicity and CMV serostatus was compiled. Genome-wide SNP genotypes for about 60% of the roughly 670 donors were used in a later genetic analysis, which treated that subset as a discovery cohort. All discovery cohort repertoires had been generated on a single sequencing platform. HLA typing included class I and class II loci at four-digit resolution. The number of typed donors differed by locus: about 620-640 for A, B, C, DRB1 and DQB1; 500 to 550 for DQA1; around 610 for DPA1; and roughly 490 for DPB1. Because of strong linkage in the cohort, a handful of DR-DQ haplotypes were treated as single units for association and clustering. Among 398 genotyped donors of the cohort, an average of about 240,000 unique TCR beta nucleotide sequences was sequenced per donor, of which about 18% were non-productive.

Spanning cysteine to phenylalanine, the CDR3 consists of 13 amino acids. Just CDR3 DNA is preserved here, 39 bases in frame from base 1. According to the germline V gene, CDR1 reads SQVTM and CDR2 reads ANQGSEA. V is pruned by 4 bases and J by 10 bases, leaving 5 bases of the junction without a gene match. The library was generated by the immunoSEQ multiplex PCR assay. A mixture of 60 forward primers for TCR Vbeta segments and 13 reverse primers for TCR Jbeta segments was used in the multiplex PCR. A multiplex PCR assay on genomic DNA amplified the CDR3 region of rearranged TCR beta genes. Amplified TCR beta libraries were sequenced as 87-base-pair reads on the Illumina HiSeq System. The source study handled its data this way. A later analysis counted around 72 million unique TCR beta chains across the 550 to 700 repertoires, and roughly 10 million of these chains were shared by at least two donors. To remove PCR and sequencing errors, raw reads were error-corrected and collapsed into unique sequences using a nearest-neighbor algorithm that merged closely related sequences. To assign V, D and J gene segments, CDR3 sequences were aligned to IMGT reference sequences. Each retained sequence needed at least a six-nucleotide match to both a V gene segment and a J gene segment. Rearrangements were classified as productive when the CDR3 lacked stop codons and remained in frame with V and J, and all other rearrangements were classified as non-productive. Following IMGT convention, CDR3 was defined as the stretch from the second conserved V-encoded cysteine up to the conserved J-encoded phenylalanine. In an earlier analysis of approximately 590 of the donors, sequences lacking an unambiguous match to a single V gene segment were excluded. In an earlier analysis of about 590 of the donors, a V segment was called functional when productive rearrangements were above 56.7%, and segregating when the standard deviation between donors exceeded 5%. To diagnose cytomegalovirus status from the catalog of TCR beta chain sequences, a statistical classification framework was built. V and J gene assignment, in a later analysis, came from comparing TCR nucleotide sequences with IMGT/GENE-DB human TR gene sequences. Using the TCRdist pipeline, a later analysis assigned CDR3 sequences along with most-parsimonious VDJ recombination scenarios. In a later analysis, every TCR beta chain was defined by the combination of its CDR3 amino acid sequence and its V-gene family, and reads without a unique V-gene family were dropped. As a way to deal with suspected cross-contamination and a sequencing artifact, a later analysis dropped nearly 600 nucleotide sequences that were highly shared and had low generation probability. In a later analysis, a clonal expansion index was calculated for each public chain from normalized within-repertoire ranks of inferred template counts. In a later analysis, generation probabilities were computed with a VDJ recombination model fitted to out-of-frame rearrangements, and the resulting probabilities were checked against IGoR. A later analysis scored TCR-TCR, TCR-HLA and TCR-CMV co-occurrence with hypergeometric tests, applying a repertoire-size bias correction to TCR pairs. A later analysis estimated false discovery rates by permuting HLA or CMV assignments 20 times. In a later analysis, co-occurring TCRs were grouped using DBSCAN, with TCRdist sequence similarity added in when clustering inside HLA-allele-positive subsets. For co-occurrence clustering, repertoires with fewer than 30,000 or more than 120,000 public chains were excluded, along with roughly 5 repertoires with anomalous nucleotide sharing. TCRdb provides this immuneACCESS table in a form limited to in-frame rearrangements. Some clones are lacking; in checked studies, under half of them reflect an unresolved V gene, and why the rest are absent is not known. The DNA gave D and trimming, while V, J and clone size come from that table. The sample contains about 140,000 clones, roughly 85% of them found a single time. Together, the top ten hold approximately 7% of the sample.

The cohort consisted of 600 or so healthy bone marrow donors. At the time of sampling, every cohort member was nominally healthy, though immune exposures that went unrecorded were likely present. The donor was CMV seropositive and belonged to the group of about 290 seropositive cohort members. A peripheral blood sample was provided by each donor, and peripheral blood mononuclear cells were used for TCR beta sequencing. The Qiagen DNeasy Blood Extraction Kit was used to extract genomic DNA from the blood cell samples. Study-wide findings and limitations: The 87-base-pair reads could not distinguish some IMGT-functional V segments, including TRBV6-2 and TRBV6-3, so those segments were excluded. In this cohort, only TCR beta chains were sequenced, and detectable features were limited by the absence of alpha or paired-chain data. In a later genetic analysis, fewer N-insertions in productive TCRs were reported among donors in an Asian-associated ancestry cluster than the roughly 640-donor mean. A later genetic analysis associated a missense DCLRE1C variant with V-gene and J-gene trimming of TCR beta chains, and an independent cohort replicated the association. Linkage disequilibrium might explain the correlated functional status among segregating V segments, but an unknown experimental factor could not be ruled out. Strong co-occurrence of HLA alleles, especially DR and DQ, made assigning TCR associations to individual alleles difficult. Presence/absence analyses assumed roughly uniform sequencing depth across donors, an assumption that may not hold. A cluster of highly shared sequence variants was judged likely to represent a technical artifact of the sequencing pipeline. In an earlier analysis of fewer than 750 of the donors, most TCR beta V segments were observed in productive rearrangements about 87% or about 30% of the time, broadly matching IMGT annotations. A later analysis reported that several top co-occurrence clusters appeared linked to parvovirus B19, influenza, CMV and Epstein-Barr virus. The study gave a list of 150 to 200 TCR beta chains associated with cytomegalovirus. In a later analysis, 15,000 to 20,000 TCR beta sequences were associated with specific HLA alleles at a false discovery rate of 0.05. HLA typing was unavailable for some donors at each locus, so association tests used only the typed subset. In a later analysis, HLA-associated TCR beta chains were found to be more clonally expanded and to have lower generation probabilities than equally common non-associated chains. A further reported finding was that TCR beta sequences accurately predicted the HLA-A and HLA-B alleles for most subjects in the first cohort. The earlier analysis of some 540 of the donors excluded approximately 15 rarely observed V segments, including chromosome 9 orphons, because counts were too low. The authors suggested that the approach could potentially be extended to other disease states and immunological phenotypes. Most TCR sequences were observed very rarely across donors, whereas some public TCRs were present in many individuals. The only immune exposure information available for the cohort was CMV serostatus. In both the original and validation cohorts, the classifier was reported to diagnose cytomegalovirus status with high specificity and sensitivity. A later analysis found that most CMV-associated TCR beta chains appeared HLA-restricted, with HLA associations seemingly driven largely by CMV exposure. In a later analysis, the rate of TCR association differed among HLA loci, with DRB1 alleles having the most associated TCRs and HLA-C alleles having the fewest. In vitro tests confirmed that a few of the cytomegalovirus-associated TCR beta chains recognize cytomegalovirus antigens.

The sequencing sample was made of PBMCs. This receptor chain uses TRBV29-1 and TRBJ2-1; 12 of the junction bases match TRBD2. This TCR derives from a man aged 40-49 years in good health and CMV-seropositive. The DNA sequence is as follows: TGCAGCGTTGCTGCTAGCGGGGGGGGAGAGCAGTTCTTC. The encoded protein is CSVAASGGGEQFF.